The 14 T cell receptor beta chains below come from one sample, sequenced in a study of cytomegalovirus exposure and HLA in healthy donors. Researchers ran the PCR with 60 Vbeta and 13 Jbeta primers. Only in-frame clones appear in the TCRdb table, and some are missing; sequencing was by immunoSEQ multiplex PCR. The sample includes under 300,000 clones, around 81% of them seen just once. The sample consisted of PBMCs. These receptors all stem from a woman aged 60-75 years in good health and CMV-seropositive.

The V call is TRBV19, the J call TRBJ1-4; tentative D call: TRBD1 (6 bases). V lost 7 bases to trimming and J lost 0 bases, with 12 bases between them. This CDR3 comprises 15 residues. Germline values: CDR1 LNHDA, CDR2 SQIVND (reference sequence). The chain's CDR3 is CASTPWGPTNEKLFF. For the CDR3, the DNA is TGTGCCAGTACCCCCTGGGGGCCAACTAATGAAAAACTGTTTTTT.

The chain combines TRBV18 with TRBJ2-5; 7 bases match TRBD1. With the DNA end fitting TRBJ2-7 better, the J assignment may be wrong. CDR3 size: 16 residues. Germline CDR1 and CDR2: KGHSH and LQKENI. CDR3 residues: CASSPPSGQISYEQYF. CDR3 coding DNA: TGTGCCAGCTCACCACCGTCGGGACAGATCTCCTACGAGCAGTACTTC.

The chain combines TRBV5-1 with TRBJ2-2; weak D call: TRBD2 (5 bases). There are 15 residues in the CDR3. Deletions cut 4 bases from V and 6 bases from J, with 16 bases between. Germline-derived CDR1 and CDR2 are SGHRS and YFSETQ. CDR3 coding DNA: TGCGCCAGCAGCCCGCAGCCGGAGAGGGCCGGGGAGCTGTTTTTT. It is translated as CASSPQPERAGELFF.

This chain connects TRBV21-1 to TRBJ2-1; no check of the table's D call, TRBD1, against the DNA was made. TRBV21-1 is marked as a pseudogene. The CDR3 totals 15 residues. The CDR3 DNA is TGTGCCAGCAGCATCGAGGGGACAGGGGGTAACGAGCAGTTCTTC. Its protein is CASSIEGTGGNEQFF.

The chain joins TRBV5-8 to TRBJ1-3, with unresolved D. The CDR3 sequence is 17 residues long. Trimming stripped 5 bases from V and 0 bases from J, with 18 bases between. Per the germline V gene, CDR1 is SGHTS and CDR2 is YDEGEE. CDR3 coding DNA: TGTGCCAGCAGTGTTCTTAGGAGGCGCACCTCTGGAAACACCATATATTTT. Translating gives CASSVLRRRTSGNTIYF.

The rearrangement uses TRBV30 and TRBJ2-3; D possibly corresponds to TRBD1 (6 bases). The germline CDR1 and CDR2 sequences are GTSNPN and SVGIG (reference sequence). Trimming removed 5 bases at V and 4 bases at J, with 19 bases between. The CDR3 sequence is 15 residues long. CDR3 coding DNA: TGTGCCTGGGCCCTTCAGGGGTTTGGGGCAGATACGCAGTATTTT. Amino acids: CAWALQGFGADTQYF.

The chain combines TRBV28 with TRBJ1-5; TRBD1 aligns across 8 bases. V gave up 6 bases and J gave up 0 bases; unmatched junction bases: 4. The CDR3 length is 15 residues. The germline gives CDR1 MDHEN, CDR2 SYDVKM. The CDR3 nucleotides read TGTGCCAGCAGCCCGGGACAGGCTAGCAATCAGCCCCAGCATTTT. It codes for CASSPGQASNQPQHF.

The chain combines TRBV7-2 with TRBJ1-2; 10 nucleotides agree with TRBD1. V lost 5 bases, J lost 5 bases, and 11 bases stayed unmatched. CDR1 SGHTA and CDR2 FQGNSA come from the germline V gene. The CDR3 runs to 16 residues. CDR3 protein: CASSGRQGASGYGYTF. CDR3 bases: TGTGCCAGCAGCGGCCGACAGGGGGCCTCAGGGTATGGCTACACCTTC.

The V gene is TRBV6-1, the J gene TRBJ1-5; D ambiguous. V lost 0 bases and J lost 8, with 8 bases in between. The germline V gene has CDR1 MNHNS and CDR2 SASEGT. CDR3 length: 13 amino acids. The CDR3 DNA reads TGTGCCAGCAGTGAAGCGCTATTGGAGCCCCAGCATTTT. Translation: CASSEALLEPQHF.

V usage is TRBV29-1 and J usage is TRBJ2-5; D not certain. The length of the CDR3 is 10 residues. Germline assignment: CDR1 SQVTM and CDR2 ANQGSEA. The V and J ends lost 6 bases and 2 bases respectively, with 4 bases between them. DNA for the CDR3: TGCAGCGTCCATCAAGAGACCCAGTACTTC. Its protein is CSVHQETQYF.

The gene calls are TRBV7-6 and TRBJ2-1; TRBD2 matches 12 bases. Per germline, CDR1 SGHVS and CDR2 FNYEAQ. Germline trimming cut 3 bases from V and 8 bases from J; bases unmatched to any gene: 11. The CDR3 length is 17 residues. This chain's CDR3 is CASSFETSGSFKDEQFF. The CDR3 DNA sequence: TGTGCCAGCAGCTTCGAGACTAGCGGGAGTTTCAAAGATGAGCAGTTCTTC.

This sequence joins TRBV11-2 and TRBJ1-1; D is undetermined. CDR1 SGHAT and CDR2 FQNNGV come from the germline V gene. The CDR3 loop spans 11 amino acids. V was trimmed by 2 bases and J by 8 bases, leaving 6 bases between them. The CDR3 nucleotides read TGTGCCAGCAGCTTACAGACAGAAGCTTTCTTT. Translation gives CASSLQTEAFF.

The chain recombines TRBV2 with TRBJ2-1; tentatively, D is TRBD2 (6 bases). This CDR3 has 12 amino acids. Per germline, CDR1 SNHLY and CDR2 FYNNEI. With 7 bases removed from V and 7 bases from J, the gap between germline ends came to 11 bases. The DNA for the CDR3 is TGTGCCAGCACTCTAGCGTTGAATGAGCAGTTCTTC. This encodes CASTLALNEQFF. The variable domain in full, completed from reference TRBV2 and TRBJ2-1, reads EPEVTQTPSHQVTQMGQEVILRCVPISNHLYFYWYRQILGQKVEFLVSFYNNEISEKSEIFDDQFSVERPDGSNFTLKIRSTKLEDSAMYFCASTLALNEQFFGPGTRLTVL.

V and J are TRBV5-1 and TRBJ2-7; tentative D call: TRBD1 (6 bases). V dropped 0 bases and J dropped 2 bases, with 12 bases sitting between them. The germline V gene encodes CDR1 SGHRS and CDR2 YFSETQ. The CDR3 contains 15 residues. Here the CDR3 DNA reads TGCGCCAGCAGCTTGGCCCCAGGGGCGGCCTACGAGCAGTACTTC. Protein sequence: CASSLAPGAAYEQYF.